This T cell receptor (beta chain) was recorded in a study of blood T cell repertoires in COVID-19. V was clipped by 6 bases and J by 8 bases; unmatched bases: 10. The CDR3 runs 15 residues. Germline values: CDR1 MNHEY, CDR2 SMNVEV (reference sequence). Original processing methods: Reference gene primer amplification yielded estimated nucleated cell counts. Sequencing was performed with immunoSEQ multiplex PCR; in TCRdb, only in-frame clones are kept and a portion is missing. The V and J calls and clone size are taken from that table; D and trimming were inferred from the DNA. The profile covers roughly 57,000 clones, with 60% to 80% appearing a single time and 3% to 3.5% taken by the ten largest.

The receptor was derived from a man in his 60s with acute or convalescent COVID-19. The rearrangement joins TRBV27 to TRBJ1-4; 9 nucleotides match TRBD1. The sample comprised peripheral blood. The CDR3 DNA follows: TGTGCCAGCAGACCTAGGGACAGGGACGAGGAAAAACTGTTTTTT. Its translation is CASRPRDRDEEKLFF.